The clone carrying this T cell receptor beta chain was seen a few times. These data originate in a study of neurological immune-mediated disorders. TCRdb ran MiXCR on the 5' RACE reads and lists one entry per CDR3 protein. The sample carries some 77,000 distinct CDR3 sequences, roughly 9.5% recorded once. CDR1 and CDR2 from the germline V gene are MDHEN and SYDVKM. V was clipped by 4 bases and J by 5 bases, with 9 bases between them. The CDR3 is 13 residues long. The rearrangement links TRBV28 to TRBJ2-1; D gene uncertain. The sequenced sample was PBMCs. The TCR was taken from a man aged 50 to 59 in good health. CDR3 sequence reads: CASSSRADNEQFF. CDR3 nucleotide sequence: TGTGCCAGCAGTTCCCGGGCCGACAATGAGCAGTTCTTC.